The 15 T cell receptor beta chains below all came from one sample that was sequenced in a study of cytomegalovirus exposure and HLA in healthy donors. Researchers ran the PCR with 60 Vbeta and 13 Jbeta primers. Some clones are missing from TCRdb's copy, which holds only in-frame ones; the method was immunoSEQ multiplex PCR. The data hold some 160,000 clones, with over 75% observed a single time. What was sequenced was PBMCs. These receptors all come from a male donor in good health and CMV-seronegative.

This clone showed up just a few times. The gene calls are TRBV5-1 and TRBJ2-2; possibly TRBD1 for D (6 bases). The CDR3 sequence is 15 residues long. Germline V gives CDR1 SGHRS, CDR2 YFSETQ. Trimming removed 2 bases at V and 1 base at J, with 9 bases between. CDR3 in amino acids: CASSFVTGNTGELFF. As DNA, the CDR3 is TGCGCCAGCAGCTTTGTGACAGGGAACACCGGGGAGCTGTTTTTT.

The chain carries TRBV29-1 and TRBJ1-2; D unresolved. The germline CDR1 and CDR2 sequences are SQVTM and ANQGSEA. This CDR3 has 13 amino acids. Trimming pared 4 bases from V and 2 bases from J, leaving 11 bases between. CDR3 sequence reads: CSVVPPGNYGYTF. As DNA, the CDR3 is TGCAGCGTTGTCCCTCCAGGAAACTATGGCTACACCTTC.

The genes are TRBV27 and TRBJ2-7, with D tentatively TRBD2 (6 bases). The CDR3 spans 15 residues. V gave up 5 bases and J gave up 2 bases, with 16 bases separating them. Looked up from germline, CDR1 is MNHEY and CDR2 is SMNVEV (reference sequence). In DNA form, the CDR3 reads TGTGCCAGCAGTCCCCTGACTAGAATTGCCTACGAGCAGTACTTC. Protein sequence: CASSPLTRIAYEQYF.

The rearrangement uses TRBV6-5 and TRBJ2-7; possibly TRBD1 for D (6 bases). V was shortened by 0 bases and J by 6 bases, with 15 bases between the two germline ends. CDR3 size: 15 residues. From germline, CDR1 is MNHEY and CDR2 SVGAGI. This CDR3 reads CASSYSKGTNTEQYF. The CDR3 DNA is TGTGCCAGCAGTTACTCGAAAGGGACAAACACCGAGCAGTACTTC.

The genes are TRBV10-3 and TRBJ1-6; the D gene is possibly TRBD1 (5 bases). V was clipped by 6 bases and J by 7 bases, with 16 bases between them. The CDR3 is 15 amino acids. Germline V lookup: CDR1 ENHRY, CDR2 SYGVKD. The CDR3 spells CAIRGLLAKNSPLHF. The CDR3 DNA sequence: TGTGCCATCAGGGGACTCCTGGCGAAGAATTCACCCCTCCACTTT.

The chain recombines TRBV29-1 with TRBJ1-1; 8 bases line up with TRBD1. With V trimmed by 7 bases and J by 3 bases, 4 bases remained unmatched. Germline V gene data show CDR1 as SQVTM and CDR2 as ANQGSEA. The CDR3 has 12 residues. The CDR3 DNA follows: TGCAGCGGGGGACAGGAATACACTGAAGCTTTCTTT. This encodes CSGGQEYTEAFF.

V usage is TRBV6-1 and J usage is TRBJ1-5; 8 nucleotides line up with TRBD1. Per the germline V gene, CDR1 is MNHNS and CDR2 is SASEGT. The V segment lost 5 bases and the J segment 5 bases; nucleotides outside the gene matches: 8. The CDR3 has 15 residues. The CDR3 DNA sequence: TGTGCCAGCAGTCCTGACAGGGGAAGGGATCAGCCCCAGCATTTT. It yields the protein CASSPDRGRDQPQHF.

Only one count was recorded for this clone. The genes are TRBV7-6 and TRBJ2-5; 12 bases fit TRBD1. Germline V gene data show CDR1 as SGHVS and CDR2 as FNYEAQ. The CDR3 is made up of 19 amino acids. J was trimmed by 3 bases and V by 4 bases; bases with no gene match: 15. The CDR3: CASSSGLRDRGRGEETQYF. The CDR3 coding sequence is TGTGCCAGCAGCTCAGGCCTCCGGGACAGGGGGCGCGGGGAAGAGACCCAGTACTTC.

V is TRBV27 and J is TRBJ2-7; 11 nucleotides line up with TRBD1. V dropped 7 bases and J dropped 2; count of bases not matched to a gene: 10. CDR3 length equals 16 residues. Germline values: CDR1 MNHEY, CDR2 SMNVEV (reference sequence). CDR3 sequence: CASIGYGTGGTYEQYF. The CDR3 coding sequence is TGTGCCAGCATAGGTTATGGGACAGGGGGAACCTACGAGCAGTACTTC.

The chain couples TRBV5-4 to TRBJ1-2; TRBD1 matches 9 bases. Germline CDR1 reads SGHNT; CDR2 reads YYREEE (reference sequence). Trimming took 3 bases from V and 4 from J; bases not matched to a gene: 7. The CDR3 extends over 15 amino acids. CDR3 bases: TGTGCCAGCAGCTCGACAGGGGGAGGAAGCTATGGCTACACCTTC. Translated, it gives CASSSTGGGSYGYTF.

The CDR3 nucleotides are TGTGCCAGCAGTTACGAGGACGGGGGCACTGAAGCTTTCTTT. This gives the protein CASSYEDGGTEAFF. The genes are TRBV6-5 and TRBJ1-1, with D perhaps TRBD1 (5 bases). The CDR3 has 14 amino acids. Germline-derived CDR1 and CDR2 are MNHEY and SVGAGI. Trimming took off 2 bases at V and 4 bases at J, with 11 bases between the two ends.

The chain joins TRBV2 to TRBJ1-3; 7 nucleotides match TRBD1. The ends lost 3 bases at V and 8 bases at J; junction bases unmatched: 7. The CDR3 runs 14 residues. The germline CDR1 and CDR2 sequences are SNHLY and FYNNEI. Here the CDR3 reads CASSDAGGIDTIYF. The CDR3 bases are TGTGCCAGCAGTGATGCAGGGGGGATTGACACCATATATTTT.

The CDR3 nucleotides are TGTGCCAGCAGTTACGGGACTCGCTCACCCCTCCACTTT. Encoded protein: CASSYGTRSPLHF. The gene calls are TRBV5-6 and TRBJ1-6; tentatively, D is TRBD1 (5 bases). This CDR3 is 13 amino acids long. V lost 5 bases and J 10 bases, leaving 13 bases between the germline ends. CDR1 SGHDT and CDR2 YYEEEE come from the germline V gene.

The chain carries TRBV19 and TRBJ2-1; 12 bases align to TRBD2. The CDR3 has 19 amino acids. In germline, CDR1 is LNHDA, CDR2 SQIVND (reference sequence). Trimming at V came to 8 bases and at J to 0 bases, leaving 14 bases not matched to a gene. The CDR3 DNA follows: TGTGCCAGTTCTCTCCAGACTAGCGGGGGCATGATCTCCTACAATGAGCAGTTCTTC. This translates into CASSLQTSGGMISYNEQFF.

This chain uses TRBV10-1 with TRBJ1-3; D remains ambiguous. Between the trimmed V and J ends, which lost 9 bases and 0 bases, there was a span of 21 bases. This CDR3 is 17 amino acids long. Germline CDR1 and CDR2: WNHNN and SYGVQD (reference sequence). CDR3 nucleotides: TGCGCCAGTGACCGGGGAATTACCCTGAGCTCTGGAAACACCATATATTTT. Its translation is CASDRGITLSSGNTIYF.